One and the same sample provided the 9 T cell receptor beta chains below, sequenced in a study of regulatory T cells in long-lasting Graves disease. Arm-PCR of CDR3 regions and iRepertoire HTBI primers were used to build TCR beta libraries. A single record per CDR3 protein comes from TCRdb applying MiXCR to the multiplex PCR reads. The table records fewer than 400,000 distinct CDR3 sequences, around 20% of them present only once. Time point of the sample: persistent/refractory GD, antithyroid drugs over 5 years with positive TRAb. RNA isolated from PBMCs was used to make the TCR library. The sample was peripheral blood mononuclear cells (PBMCs), taken when the disease was refractory, from a patient treated with antithyroid drugs. These receptors were collected from a female donor with Graves disease.

V and J are TRBV18 and TRBJ2-7, with a weak D call TRBD1 (6 bases). CDR1 is KGHSH and CDR2 is LQKENI in the germline V gene. The germline V and J ends were trimmed by 2 bases and 4 bases, with 21 bases remaining between them. The CDR3 has 17 amino acids. This CDR3 reads CASSPIRDKASSYEQYF. The CDR3 bases are TGTGCCAGCTCACCAATCCGGGACAAAGCCTCTTCTTACGAGCAGTACTTC.

This chain joins TRBV11-2 and TRBJ2-1; D may be TRBD1 (5 bases). Per the germline V gene, CDR1 is SGHAT and CDR2 is FQNNGV. V was trimmed by 5 bases and J by 0 bases, leaving 17 bases between them. This CDR3 has 17 residues. For the CDR3, the DNA is TGTGCCAGCAGCAACGACAGTGGGCCCAGCTCCTACAATGAGCAGTTCTTC. Amino acids: CASSNDSGPSSYNEQFF.

This chain joins TRBV2 and TRBJ2-3, with D possibly matching TRBD2 (5 bases). CDR3 length: 13 residues. The V gene's germline CDR1 is SNHLY and CDR2 FYNNEI. The ends were cut back, 6 bases at V and 4 bases at J, with 11 bases in the middle. The CDR3 sequence is CASREAGPDTQYF. CDR3 coding DNA: TGTGCCAGCAGAGAGGCGGGCCCAGATACGCAGTATTTT.

This chain uses TRBV14 with TRBJ2-6, with TRBD1 as a possible D gene (5 bases). CDR1 is SGHDN and CDR2 is FVKESK in the germline V gene. V was trimmed by 2 bases and J by 0 bases, leaving 17 bases between them. The CDR3 is 19 residues long. The CDR3 spells CASSQTGSWRISGANVLTF. CDR3 DNA: TGTGCCAGCAGCCAAACAGGATCCTGGAGAATCTCTGGGGCCAACGTCCTGACTTTC.

The sample holds a few counts of this clonotype. The chain links TRBV7-2 to TRBJ2-2; either TRBD1 or TRBD2 may supply D (6 bases each). Germline V gene sequence: CDR1 SGHTA, CDR2 FQGNSA. CDR3 size: 15 residues. V was pared by 3 bases and J by 6 bases, with 14 bases between. The CDR3 protein is CASSLGLGGPGELFF. CDR3 bases: TGTGCCAGCAGCTTGGGGCTGGGGGGCCCCGGGGAGCTGTTTTTT.

The table lists this clonotype with many counts. The V call is TRBV27, the J call TRBJ1-2, with D tentatively TRBD1 (6 bases). In germline, CDR1 is MNHEY, CDR2 SMNVEV (reference sequence). Between the trimmed V and J ends, which lost 5 bases and 3 bases, there was a span of 16 bases. The CDR3 covers 15 residues. The CDR3 coding sequence is TGTGCCAGCAGTAGCCTGGGGGGCGAGTACTATGGCTACACCTTC. This codes for CASSSLGGEYYGYTF.

This chain links TRBV6-5 with TRBJ1-5, with D hard to call. The CDR3 runs 14 residues. V was pared by 2 bases and J by 6 bases, with 11 bases between. Germline V CDR1 and CDR2: MNHEY, SVGAGI. The CDR3 sequence: CASSYTTGSQPQHF. DNA for the CDR3: TGTGCCAGCAGTTACACCACGGGCAGTCAGCCCCAGCATTTT.

This clonotype was detected many times. The gene calls are TRBV20-1 and TRBJ2-7; 11 positions agree with TRBD1. This CDR3 is built from 13 residues. Losses at the gene ends were 5 bases for V and 6 bases for J; bases not matched to a gene: 6. The V gene's germline CDR1 is DFQATT and CDR2 SNEGSKA (reference sequence). The CDR3 sequence: CSARRDRGSEQYF. The CDR3 region has the DNA TGCAGTGCTCGCCGGGACAGGGGGAGCGAGCAGTACTTC.

Worth noting for this clonotype: This may come from a read error, since a much larger clone is one base off. The chain joins TRBV28 to TRBJ2-5, with D possibly TRBD2 on 5 matching bases. Germline values: CDR1 MDHEN, CDR2 SYDVKM. Trimming left V 3 bases short and J 11 bases short, with 16 bases between. This CDR3 is 13 amino acids long. The CDR3 nucleotides are TGTGCCAGCAGTTTTGAGGACGACTACGGGCAGTACTTC. Its translation is CASSFEDDYGQYF.